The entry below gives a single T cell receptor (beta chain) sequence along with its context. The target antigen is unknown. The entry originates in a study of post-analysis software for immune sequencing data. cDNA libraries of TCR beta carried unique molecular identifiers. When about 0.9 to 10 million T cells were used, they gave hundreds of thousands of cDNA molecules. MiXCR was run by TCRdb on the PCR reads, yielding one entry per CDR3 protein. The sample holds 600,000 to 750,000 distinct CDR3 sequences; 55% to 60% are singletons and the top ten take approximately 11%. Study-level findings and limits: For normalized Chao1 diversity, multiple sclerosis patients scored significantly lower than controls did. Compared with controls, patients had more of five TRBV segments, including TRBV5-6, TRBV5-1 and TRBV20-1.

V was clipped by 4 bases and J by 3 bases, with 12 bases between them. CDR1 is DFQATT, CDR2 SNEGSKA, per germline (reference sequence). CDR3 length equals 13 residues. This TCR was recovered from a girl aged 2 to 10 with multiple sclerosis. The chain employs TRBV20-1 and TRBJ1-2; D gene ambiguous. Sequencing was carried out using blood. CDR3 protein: CSAIGGQDYGYTF. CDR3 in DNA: TGCAGTGCTATCGGTGGGCAGGACTATGGCTACACCTTC.